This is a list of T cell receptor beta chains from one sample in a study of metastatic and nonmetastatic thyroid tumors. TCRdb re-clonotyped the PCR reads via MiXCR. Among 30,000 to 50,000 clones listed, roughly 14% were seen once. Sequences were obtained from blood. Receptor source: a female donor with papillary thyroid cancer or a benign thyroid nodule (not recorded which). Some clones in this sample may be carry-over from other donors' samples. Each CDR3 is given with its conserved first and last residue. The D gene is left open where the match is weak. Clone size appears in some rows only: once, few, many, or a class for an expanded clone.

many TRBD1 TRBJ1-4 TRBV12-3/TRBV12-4 CASRHNNRGSNEKLFF TGTGCCAGCAGGCATAACAACAGGGGGTCTAATGAAAAACTGTTTTTT
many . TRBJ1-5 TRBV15 CATSPQGWNQPQHF TGTGCCACCAGCCCCCAGGGATGGAATCAGCCCCAGCATTTT
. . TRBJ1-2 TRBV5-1 CASSLPGNYGYTF TGCGCCAGCAGCTTACCAGGGAACTATGGCTACACCTTC
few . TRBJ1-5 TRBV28 CASTPRSPVGHPHHF TGTGCCAGCACCCCCCGGAGCCCAGTAGGGCATCCCCATCATTTT
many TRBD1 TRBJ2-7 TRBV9 CASSEGDRVYEQYF TGTGCCAGCAGCGAGGGGGACAGGGTCTACGAGCAGTACTTC
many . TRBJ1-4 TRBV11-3 CASSSGTPWRATNEKLFF TGTGCCAGCAGCTCCGGGACGCCTTGGAGGGCAACTAATGAAAAACTGTTTTTT
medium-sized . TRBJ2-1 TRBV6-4 CASSDPLARRWDEQFF TGTGCCAGCAGTGACCCTCTAGCGAGAAGGTGGGATGAGCAGTTCTTC
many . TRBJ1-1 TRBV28 CASSLVGANTEAFF TGTGCCAGCTCCCTAGTAGGGGCGAACACTGAAGCTTTCTTT
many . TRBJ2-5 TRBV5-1 CASSLGDVRAQYF TGCGCCAGCAGCTTGGGTGATGTTCGGGCCCAGTACTTC
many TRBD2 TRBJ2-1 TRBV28 CASETSGSPEQFF TGTGCCAGCGAGACTAGCGGGAGCCCTGAGCAGTTCTTC
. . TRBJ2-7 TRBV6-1 CASSSQGYEQYF TGTGCCAGCAGCAGTCAGGGCTACGAGCAGTACTTC
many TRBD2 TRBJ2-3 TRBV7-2 CASSQGPLAGGTDTQYF TGTGCCAGCAGCCAAGGGCCACTAGCGGGTGGCACAGATACGCAGTATTTT
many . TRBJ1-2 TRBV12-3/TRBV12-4 CASSPTGYGYTF TGTGCCAGCAGCCCTACAGGGTATGGCTACACCTTC
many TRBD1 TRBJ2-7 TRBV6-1 CASSSARTGYEQYF TGTGCCAGCAGTTCCGCGCGGACAGGCTACGAGCAGTACTTC
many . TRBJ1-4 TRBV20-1 CSARDWQRLNEKLFF TGCAGTGCTAGAGATTGGCAGAGACTTAATGAAAAACTGTTTTTT
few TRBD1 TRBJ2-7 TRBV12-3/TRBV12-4 CASSSRDRGSYEQHF TGTGCCAGCAGTTCCCGGGACAGGGGATCCTACGAGCAGCACTTC
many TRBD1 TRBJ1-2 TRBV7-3 CASSRQGSGGYTF TGTGCCAGCAGCCGACAGGGCAGTGGTGGCTACACCTTC
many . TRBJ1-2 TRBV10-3 CAISESDGYTF TGTGCCATCAGTGAGTCTGATGGCTACACCTTC
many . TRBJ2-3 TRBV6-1 CASFGRADTQYF TGTGCCAGCTTTGGACGCGCAGATACGCAGTATTTT
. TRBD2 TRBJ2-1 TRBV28 CASSCIAGGINQQFF TGTGCCAGCAGTTGTATAGCGGGAGGAATCAATCAGCAGTTCTTC
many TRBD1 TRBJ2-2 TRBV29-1 CSADRGLGELFF TGCAGCGCTGACAGGGGGCTCGGGGAGCTGTTTTTT
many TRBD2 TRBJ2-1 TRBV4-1 CASSPRSAGGPYNEQFF TGCGCCAGCAGCCCCAGATCTGCGGGAGGGCCATACAATGAGCAGTTCTTC
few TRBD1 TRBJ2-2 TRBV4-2 CASSPTLDRENTGELFF TGTGCCAGCAGCCCCACCCTAGACAGGGAAAACACCGGGGAGCTGTTTTTT
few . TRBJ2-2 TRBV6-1 CASTEYRGLNTGELFF TGTGCCAGCACTGAGTATCGGGGACTGAACACCGGGGAGCTGTTTTTT
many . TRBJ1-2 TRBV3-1 CASSQGFGGYTF TGTGCCAGCAGCCAAGGGTTCGGTGGCTACACCTTC
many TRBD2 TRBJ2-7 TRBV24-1 CATSDFGSSGHTEQYF TGTGCCACCAGTGATTTTGGCTCTAGCGGACATACGGAGCAGTACTTC
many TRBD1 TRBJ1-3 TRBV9 CASSGQGAGNTIYF TGTGCCAGCTCGGGGCAGGGGGCTGGAAACACCATATATTTT
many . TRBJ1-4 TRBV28 CASLPGTGKLFF TGTGCCAGCTTACCCGGGACGGGGAAACTGTTTTTT
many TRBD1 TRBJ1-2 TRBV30 CAWSQGQGHYGYTF TGTGCCTGGAGCCAGGGACAGGGACATTATGGCTACACCTTC
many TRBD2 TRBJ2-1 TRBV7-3 CASSSGEGGLSKFF TGTGCCAGCAGCTCGGGGGAGGGTGGACTTAGTAAGTTCTTC
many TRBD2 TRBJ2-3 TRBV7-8 CASSFGLALTDTQYF TGTGCCAGCAGCTTCGGACTAGCGCTCACAGATACGCAGTATTTT
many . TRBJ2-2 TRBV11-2 CASSTYPDTPGELFF TGTGCCAGCAGCACCTACCCAGACACACCCGGGGAGCTGTTTTTT
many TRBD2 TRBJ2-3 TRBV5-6 CASSLRTSGVPRTDTQYF TGTGCCAGCAGCTTGAGGACTAGCGGGGTCCCCAGGACAGATACGCAGTATTTT
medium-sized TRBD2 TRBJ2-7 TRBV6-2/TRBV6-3 CASSTRTSGMDEQYF TGTGCCAGCAGTACCAGGACTAGCGGGATGGACGAGCAGTACTTC
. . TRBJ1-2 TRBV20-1 CSARDSFFRLVGGGDLYGYTF TGCAGTGCTAGAGATTCGTTTTTTCGGCTGGTGGGCGGGGGAGATCTCTATGGCTACACCTTC
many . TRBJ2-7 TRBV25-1 CASSELGLDYEQYF TGTGCCAGCAGTGAATTAGGACTGGACTACGAGCAGTACTTC
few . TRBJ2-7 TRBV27 CASSLRDTSYEQYF TGTGCCAGCAGTTTAAGGGACACGTCCTACGAGCAGTACTTC
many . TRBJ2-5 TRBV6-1 CASRDRDYQETQYF TGTGCCAGCAGGGACCGGGACTACCAAGAGACCCAGTACTTC
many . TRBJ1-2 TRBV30 CAYGPSYGYTF TGTGCCTACGGGCCCAGCTATGGCTACACCTTC
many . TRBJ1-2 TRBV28 CASSEYRAGYTF TGTGCCAGCAGTGAATACAGGGCGGGCTACACCTTC